This T cell receptor (beta chain) was captured by sequencing in a study of blood T cell repertoires in COVID-19. The protocol was immunoSEQ multiplex PCR, while the TCRdb copy is restricted to in-frame clones and leaves out a portion. The sample includes around 170,000 clones, less than 85% of them seen just once. Sequencing was carried out using peripheral blood. The source is an elderly woman with acute or convalescent COVID-19.

The CDR3 coding sequence is TGTGCCAGCTCCTCGGGGGGGTCGTATGAAAAACTGTTTTTT. Translation gives CASSSGGSYEKLFF. The chain joins TRBV6-5 to TRBJ1-4, with D possibly matching TRBD1 (5 bases). V was cut by 8 bases and J by 6 bases, with 16 bases left in between. Germline V gene data show CDR1 as MNHEY and CDR2 as SVGAGI. The CDR3 totals 14 residues.